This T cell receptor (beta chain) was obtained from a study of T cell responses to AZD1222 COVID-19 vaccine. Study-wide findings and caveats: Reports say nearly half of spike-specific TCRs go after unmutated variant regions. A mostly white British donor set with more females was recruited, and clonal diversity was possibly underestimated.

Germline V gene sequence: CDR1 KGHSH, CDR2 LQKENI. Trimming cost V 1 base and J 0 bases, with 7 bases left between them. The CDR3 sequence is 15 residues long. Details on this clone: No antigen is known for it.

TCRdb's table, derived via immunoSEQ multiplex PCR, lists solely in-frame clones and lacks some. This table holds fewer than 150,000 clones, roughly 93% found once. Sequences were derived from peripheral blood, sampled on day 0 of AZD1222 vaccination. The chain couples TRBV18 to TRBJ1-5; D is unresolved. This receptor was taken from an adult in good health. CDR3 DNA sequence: TGTGCCAGCTCACCACTCCAGGATAGCAATCAGCCCCAGCATTTT. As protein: CASSPLQDSNQPQHF.